The T cell receptor (beta chain) described here comes from a study of T cell responses to AZD1222 COVID-19 vaccine. This clone has a single count. What it binds is not known. Profiled with immunoSEQ multiplex PCR; TCRdb holds only in-frame clones, not every one. The sample records some 84,000 clones, roughly 85% being singletons. General study findings and limits: Unmutated variant regions are reportedly targeted by nearly half of spike-specific TCRs. It was only after the peak T cell response that any repertoires were sampled. Compared with day 0, the breadth and depth of the Spike-specific TCR repertoire rose significantly after two doses of AZD1222.

The sequence was collected from an adult who received the AZD1222 COVID-19 vaccine. Sequencing used peripheral blood, obtained 28 days after the second AZD1222 dose.

CDR3 loop: CASSSSSYTDTQYF. CDR3 DNA: TGTGCCAGCAGCTCCTCCTCTTACACAGATACGCAGTATTTT. This chain links TRBV7-2 with TRBJ2-3; D is uncertain. CDR3 size: 14 residues. Trimming removed 4 bases from V and 2 bases from J, with 10 bases in between. Germline CDR1 is SGHTA and CDR2 is FQGNSA.